This T cell receptor beta chain appears in the sequencing data of a study of STAT5B mutations in CD4+ large granular lymphocyte leukemia. Study as a whole: The CDR3 'QG' motif was associated with a particular HLA allele among healthy donors.

In the authors' workflow: Lowest detectable productive clonotype frequency was 2.59 x 10-5. TCRdb keeps only in-frame clones here, not all; method: immunoSEQ multiplex PCR. The DNA was the basis for D and trimming; V, J and clone size are from that table. The sample gives about 32,000 clones, roughly 89% of which show up once; over 0.35% is in the top ten. V was pared by 5 bases and J by 1 base, with 14 bases of the junction left unmatched. The germline V gene encodes CDR1 MDHEN and CDR2 SYDVKM. The CDR3 has 17 residues. The chain joins TRBV28 to TRBJ2-7; TRBD1 matches at 7 bases. The clonotype originates from a human donor in good health. The sample was CD4+ T cells from blood buffy coats. CDR3 loop: CASSPHPGQSTSYEQYF. The CDR3 DNA sequence: TGTGCCAGCAGTCCCCATCCGGGACAGTCCACGTCCTACGAGCAGTACTTC.